A single sample is the source of the 27 T cell receptor beta chains below, sequenced in a study of blood T cell repertoires in COVID-19. This table comes from immunoSEQ multiplex PCR, and its TCRdb copy is limited to in-frame clones, with some not included. The sample lists hundreds of thousands of clones, around 84% occurring once. The specimen was peripheral blood. These receptors originate from a man aged 50 or older with acute or convalescent COVID-19.

This clone was recorded only once. The V call is TRBV19, the J call TRBJ1-4; D perhaps matches TRBD1 (5 bases). The CDR3 sequence is 15 residues long. Germline CDR1 and CDR2: LNHDA and SQIVND (reference sequence). Deletions cut 4 bases from V and 0 bases from J, with 9 bases between. Here the CDR3 reads CASSTQGSTNEKLFF. The CDR3, as DNA: TGTGCCAGTAGTACCCAGGGATCAACTAATGAAAAACTGTTTTTT.

This clone has only one observation. The rearrangement links TRBV19 to TRBJ2-5, with D possibly TRBD1 on 5 matching bases. Germline V gene data show CDR1 as LNHDA and CDR2 as SQIVND (reference sequence). The V end was cut by 4 bases, the J end by 2 bases, with 17 bases between. The CDR3 is 16 residues long. The CDR3, as DNA: TGTGCCAGTAGTACCGCCGGTAGAACAGGTCAAGAGACCCAGTACTTC. This encodes CASSTAGRTGQETQYF.

The chain links TRBV5-1 to TRBJ2-2; tentative D call: TRBD2 (5 bases). The V end was cut by 3 bases, the J end by 3 bases, with 12 bases between. CDR1 is SGHRS, CDR2 YFSETQ, per germline. The CDR3 extends over 15 amino acids. The chain's CDR3 is CASSSHDYHTGELFF. The CDR3 DNA is TGCGCCAGCAGCTCCCACGACTACCACACCGGGGAGCTGTTTTTT.

The V gene is TRBV6-6, the J gene TRBJ2-3, with 7 bases matching TRBD2. Germline V lookup: CDR1 MNHNY, CDR2 SVGAGI (reference sequence). J gave up 6 bases and V 2 bases, and 5 bases lay outside the gene matches. There are 14 residues in the CDR3. CDR3 residues: CASSYEAGVDTQYF. The CDR3 DNA is TGTGCCAGCAGTTACGAGGCGGGGGTGGATACGCAGTATTTT.

The chain employs TRBV6-5 and TRBJ1-2; D ambiguous. Trimming cost V 7 bases and J 6 bases, with 21 bases left between them. Germline assignment: CDR1 MNHEY and CDR2 SVGAGI. The CDR3 runs 15 residues. The CDR3 DNA follows: TGTGCCAGCACCTCATATCTTCGTGGAGTCCATGGCTACACCTTC. Translating gives CASTSYLRGVHGYTF.

The V call is TRBV6-5, the J call TRBJ2-1; 8 bases line up with TRBD1. CDR3 length: 11 residues. Trimming took 6 bases from V and 9 from J; bases not matched to a gene: 1. Per the germline V gene, CDR1 is MNHEY and CDR2 is SVGAGI. This chain's CDR3 is CASSQGAEQFF. In DNA form, the CDR3 reads TGTGCCAGCAGCCAGGGGGCTGAGCAGTTCTTC.

The genes are TRBV7-3 and TRBJ2-3; D may be TRBD2 (6 bases). The germline V gene has CDR1 SGHTA and CDR2 FQGTGA. V was cut by 5 bases and J by 3 bases, with 12 bases left in between. There are 14 residues in the CDR3. CDR3 in DNA: TGTGCCAGCAGCCCCGGACTATCGACAGATACGCAGTATTTT. Its translation is CASSPGLSTDTQYF.

V usage is TRBV28 and J usage is TRBJ1-4, with D hard to call. This CDR3 has 12 residues. V was clipped by 8 bases and J by 7 bases, with 11 bases between them. Germline loops: CDR1 MDHEN, CDR2 SYDVKM. The CDR3 nucleotides are TGTGCCAGCGAGAAAGCCGGTGAAAAACTGTTTTTT. Protein product: CASEKAGEKLFF.

The chain is built from TRBV7-2 and TRBJ1-2, with 9 nucleotides matching TRBD1. The V segment lost 5 bases and the J segment 0 bases; nucleotides outside the gene matches: 4. The CDR3 has 15 residues. The germline CDR1 and CDR2 sequences are SGHTA and FQGNSA. CDR3 residues: CASSPGQGSNYGYTF. CDR3 bases: TGTGCCAGCAGCCCGGGACAGGGTTCTAACTATGGCTACACCTTC.

This chain joins TRBV4-1 and TRBJ1-6; D may be TRBD1 (5 bases). CDR1 and CDR2 from the germline V gene are MGHRA and YSYEKL. This CDR3 has 16 amino acids. V was shortened by 3 bases and J by 5 bases, with 14 bases between the two germline ends. The DNA of the CDR3 is TGCGCCAGCAGCCAGAATTTGGGGGAGGATAATTCACCCCTCCACTTT. Its protein is CASSQNLGEDNSPLHF.

This sequence joins TRBV3-1 (or the pseudogene TRBV3-2) and TRBJ1-4, with 12 bases that match TRBD1. Germline values: CDR1 LGHDT, CDR2 YNNKEL (reference sequence). V shed 2 bases, J shed 4 bases, and the junction held 5 bases outside the gene matches. This CDR3 is built from 17 residues. The CDR3 sequence: CASSQRDRGLGNEKLFF. CDR3 nucleotides: TGTGCCAGCAGCCAACGGGACAGGGGGCTAGGTAATGAAAAACTGTTTTTT.

The V and J genes are TRBV25-1 and TRBJ1-1; D perhaps matches TRBD1 (6 bases). Deletions cut 8 bases from V and 0 bases from J, with 7 bases between. CDR3 length equals 12 residues. Germline V CDR1 and CDR2: MGHDK, SYGVNS. The CDR3 region is CASGQMNTEAFF. In DNA, the CDR3 is TGTGCCAGCGGACAGATGAACACTGAAGCTTTCTTT.

This chain connects TRBV30 to TRBJ1-4, with 9 bases identical to TRBD1. V was pared by 2 bases and J by 5 bases, with 6 bases of the junction left unmatched. The CDR3 totals 15 residues. CDR1 is GTSNPN, CDR2 SVGIG, per germline (reference sequence). CDR3 protein: CAWSLGQGRNEKLFF. In nucleotides, the CDR3 is TGTGCCTGGAGTCTAGGACAGGGGCGAAATGAAAAACTGTTTTTT.

The chain combines TRBV5-1 with TRBJ1-1, with 10 bases aligning to TRBD1. Germline trimming cut 4 bases from V and 2 bases from J; bases unmatched to any gene: 11. Germline values: CDR1 SGHRS, CDR2 YFSETQ. The CDR3 is 17 residues long. In DNA, the CDR3 is TGCGCCAGCAGCACCGGTGCCCTGACAGGGGGCAACACTGAAGCTTTCTTT. Its protein product is CASSTGALTGGNTEAFF. Full variable domain (remainder filled in from reference TRBV5-1 and TRBJ1-1): KAGVTQTPRYLIKTRGQQVTLSCSPISGHRSVSWYQQTPGQGLQFLFEYFSETQRNKGNFPGRFSGRQFSNSRSEMNVSTLELGDSALYLCASSTGALTGGNTEAFFGQGTRLTVV.

V is TRBV21-1 and J is TRBJ1-2; the DNA was not used to check the table's D call, TRBD1. TRBV21-1 is noted as a pseudogene. The CDR3 totals 17 residues. The CDR3 DNA follows: TGTGCCAGCAGCAAAGGGCCCCAGTCCAGGGGTACTATAGGCTACACCTTC. It encodes CASSKGPQSRGTIGYTF.

The chain joins TRBV19 to TRBJ2-1; possible D gene TRBD1, 5 bases. Looked up from germline, CDR1 is LNHDA and CDR2 is SQIVND (reference sequence). With 4 bases removed from V and 8 bases from J, the gap between germline ends came to 15 bases. The CDR3 is made up of 14 amino acids. The CDR3 sequence: CASSRTPIKDEQFF. The CDR3 DNA is TGTGCCAGTAGTAGGACACCTATTAAGGATGAGCAGTTCTTC.

The rearrangement joins TRBV29-1 to TRBJ2-2; maybe TRBD2 (7 bases). The CDR3 is made up of 13 amino acids. V was trimmed by 8 bases and J by 5 bases, leaving 15 bases between them. Per germline, CDR1 SQVTM and CDR2 ANQGSEA. CDR3: CSLGGTKTGELFF. The CDR3 DNA reads as TGCAGCCTCGGGGGGACAAAGACCGGGGAGCTGTTTTTT.

This clone was counted a single time. The chain recombines TRBV5-1 with TRBJ2-7, with TRBD1 identical over 12 bases. Germline V gene data show CDR1 as SGHRS and CDR2 as YFSETQ. The ends lost 4 bases at V and 7 bases at J; junction bases unmatched: 6. This CDR3 comprises 14 residues. The CDR3 protein is CASSHGTGGDEQYF. The DNA of the CDR3 is TGCGCCAGCAGCCACGGGACAGGGGGCGATGAGCAGTACTTC.

This chain uses TRBV6-5 with TRBJ1-5; D gene unclear. V was trimmed by 6 bases and J by 6 bases, leaving 18 bases between them. Looked up from germline, CDR1 is MNHEY and CDR2 is SVGAGI. The CDR3 extends over 15 amino acids. CDR3 sequence reads: CASRSRKGGAQPQHF. The CDR3 DNA follows: TGTGCCAGCAGATCCCGGAAGGGAGGAGCTCAGCCCCAGCATTTT.

The chain employs TRBV2 and TRBJ2-5, with D possibly TRBD2 on 6 matching bases. This CDR3 has 16 amino acids. V lost 6 bases and J 5 bases, leaving 22 bases between the germline ends. Germline V gene lookup returns CDR1 SNHLY and CDR2 FYNNEI. CDR3 coding DNA: TGTGCCAGCAGAGGGTCGACTGGGCTAGGGAGGGAGACCCAGTACTTC. Translating it yields CASRGSTGLGRETQYF.

V usage is TRBV3-1 (or the pseudogene TRBV3-2) and J usage is TRBJ1-3; 9 nucleotides line up with TRBD1. The CDR3 consists of 15 residues. Germline trimming cut 3 bases from V and 6 bases from J; bases unmatched to any gene: 6. Germline CDR1 LGHDT, CDR2 YNNKEL (reference sequence). CDR3 bases: TGTGCCAGCAGCCAGGGACAGGGAATAAAAAACACCATATATTTT. Encoded protein: CASSQGQGIKNTIYF.

The rearrangement links TRBV14 to TRBJ1-2, with TRBD1 identical over 9 bases. The length of the CDR3 is 13 residues. Losses at the gene ends were 4 bases for V and 8 bases for J; bases not matched to a gene: 5. Germline CDR1 is SGHDN and CDR2 is FVKESK. The CDR3 here is CASSRNRGQGYTF. CDR3 DNA: TGTGCCAGCAGCCGGAACAGGGGGCAAGGCTACACCTTC.

The rearrangement links TRBV27 to TRBJ2-7; possible D gene TRBD1, 6 bases. There are 13 residues in the CDR3. The germline CDR1 and CDR2 sequences are MNHEY and SMNVEV (reference sequence). V was pared by 3 bases and J by 1 base, with 7 bases between. CDR3 amino acids: CASSFQGSYEQYF. DNA for the CDR3: TGTGCCAGCAGTTTTCAGGGGTCCTACGAGCAGTACTTC.

This clone has just one count. CDR3 DNA: TGTGCCAGCAGTGAAGCAACGGGATTTCCAAACCATAACTATGGCTACACCTTC. Its protein is CASSEATGFPNHNYGYTF. The chain links TRBV2 to TRBJ1-2; D uncertain. V lost 0 bases and J 1 base, leaving 18 bases between the germline ends. Germline values: CDR1 SNHLY, CDR2 FYNNEI. The CDR3 totals 18 residues.

The chain is built from TRBV6-1 and TRBJ1-2; no reliable D call. CDR1 is MNHNS and CDR2 is SASEGT in the germline V gene. The CDR3 contains 13 residues. Trimming took off 0 bases at V and 3 bases at J, with 5 bases between the two ends. In DNA, the CDR3 is TGTGCCAGCAGTGAAGCGAGGGACTATGGCTACACCTTC. Amino acid sequence: CASSEARDYGYTF.

V gene TRBV7-6 combines with J gene TRBJ1-5; TRBD1 might be the D (6 bases). In germline, CDR1 is SGHVS, CDR2 FNYEAQ. Trimming took 0 bases from V and 2 from J, leaving 11 bases between them. The CDR3 sequence is 16 residues long. CDR3 bases: TGTGCCAGCAGCTTAGCGCCGAACAGGGGCAATCAGCCCCAGCATTTT. Protein: CASSLAPNRGNQPQHF.

The chain employs TRBV18 and TRBJ2-7; 10 bases fit TRBD1. Per germline, CDR1 KGHSH and CDR2 LQKENI. The CDR3 length is 14 residues. V shed 3 bases, J shed 7 bases, and the junction held 6 bases outside the gene matches. The DNA of the CDR3 is TGTGCCAGCTCACCTAGACAGGGGGCGCGGGAGCAGTACTTC. This gives the protein CASSPRQGAREQYF.